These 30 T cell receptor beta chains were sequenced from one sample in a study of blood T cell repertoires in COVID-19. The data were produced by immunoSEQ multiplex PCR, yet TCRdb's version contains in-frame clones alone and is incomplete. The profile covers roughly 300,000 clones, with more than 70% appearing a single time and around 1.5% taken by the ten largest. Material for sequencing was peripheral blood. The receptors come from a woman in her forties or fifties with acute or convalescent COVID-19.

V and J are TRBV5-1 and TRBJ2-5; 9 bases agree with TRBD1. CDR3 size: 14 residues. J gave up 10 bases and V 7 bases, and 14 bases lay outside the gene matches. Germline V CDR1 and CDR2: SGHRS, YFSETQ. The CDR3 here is CASYQPGQGDRQYF. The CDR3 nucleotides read TGCGCCAGCTATCAACCGGGACAGGGAGACCGCCAGTACTTC. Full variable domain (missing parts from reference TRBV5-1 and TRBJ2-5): KAGVTQTPRYLIKTRGQQVTLSCSPISGHRSVSWYQQTPGQGLQFLFEYFSETQRNKGNFPGRFSGRQFSNSRSEMNVSTLELGDSALYLCASYQPGQGDRQYFGPGTRLLVL.

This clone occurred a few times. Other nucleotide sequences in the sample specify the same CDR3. CDR3 protein: CASSVGTGGSSPLHF. The CDR3 DNA sequence: TGTGCCAGCAGCGTAGGAACAGGGGGGAGCTCACCCCTCCACTTT. The chain couples TRBV9 to TRBJ1-6, with 8 bases fitting TRBD1. Germline-derived CDR1 and CDR2 are SGDLS and YYNGEE. Germline trimming cut 0 bases from V and 10 bases from J; bases unmatched to any gene: 6. The CDR3 has 15 amino acids.

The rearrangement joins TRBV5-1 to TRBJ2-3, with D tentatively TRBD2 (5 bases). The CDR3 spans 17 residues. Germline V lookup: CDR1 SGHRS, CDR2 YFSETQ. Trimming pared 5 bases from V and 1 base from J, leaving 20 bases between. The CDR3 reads CASSPPGSGFGTDTQYF. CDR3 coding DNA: TGCGCCAGCAGTCCCCCTGGCTCGGGATTTGGCACAGATACGCAGTATTTT.

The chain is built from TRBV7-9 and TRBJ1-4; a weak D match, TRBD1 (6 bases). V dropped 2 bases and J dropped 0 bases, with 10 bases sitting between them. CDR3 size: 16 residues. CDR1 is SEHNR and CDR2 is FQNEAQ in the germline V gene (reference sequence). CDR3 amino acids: CASSLTGTTTNEKLFF. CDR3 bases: TGTGCCAGCAGCTTAACTGGGACAACAACTAATGAAAAACTGTTTTTT.

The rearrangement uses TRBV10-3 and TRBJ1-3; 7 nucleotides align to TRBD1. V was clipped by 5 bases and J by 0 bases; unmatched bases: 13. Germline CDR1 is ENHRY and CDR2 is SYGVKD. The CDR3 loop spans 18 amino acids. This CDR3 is CAISTLAPGQLSGNTIYF. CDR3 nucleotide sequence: TGTGCCATCAGTACACTGGCCCCGGGACAGCTCTCTGGAAACACCATATATTTT.

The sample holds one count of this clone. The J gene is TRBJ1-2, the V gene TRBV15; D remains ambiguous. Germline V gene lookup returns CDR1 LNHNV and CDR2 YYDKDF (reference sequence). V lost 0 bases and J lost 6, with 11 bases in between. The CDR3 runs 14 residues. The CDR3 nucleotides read TGTGCCACCAGCAGAGAAGCGGGTTCCGATGGCTACACCTTC. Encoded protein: CATSREAGSDGYTF.

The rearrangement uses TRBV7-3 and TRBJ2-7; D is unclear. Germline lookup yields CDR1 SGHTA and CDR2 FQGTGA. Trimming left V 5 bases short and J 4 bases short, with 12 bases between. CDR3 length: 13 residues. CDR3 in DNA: TGTGCCAGCAGCCAACTCCCTAGGTACGAGCAGTACTTC. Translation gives CASSQLPRYEQYF.

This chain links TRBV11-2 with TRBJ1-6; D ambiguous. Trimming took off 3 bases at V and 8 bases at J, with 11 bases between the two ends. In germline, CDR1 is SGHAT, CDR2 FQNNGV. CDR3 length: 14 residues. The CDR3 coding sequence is TGTGCCAGCAGCTTCTTGAGGGAGGATTCACCCCTCCACTTT. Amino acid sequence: CASSFLREDSPLHF. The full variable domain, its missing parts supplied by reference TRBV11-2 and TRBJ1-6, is EAGVAQSPRYKIIEKRQSVAFWCNPISGHATLYWYQQILGQGPKLLIQFQNNGVVDDSQLPKDRFSAERLKGVDSTLKIQPAKLEDSAVYLCASSFLREDSPLHFGNGTRLTVT.

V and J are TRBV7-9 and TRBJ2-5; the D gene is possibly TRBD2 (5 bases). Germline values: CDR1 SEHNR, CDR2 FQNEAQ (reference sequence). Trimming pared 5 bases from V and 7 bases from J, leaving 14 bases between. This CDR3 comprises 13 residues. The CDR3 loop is CASSLRTDGTQYF. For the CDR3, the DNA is TGTGCCAGCAGCCTCAGGACTGACGGGACCCAGTACTTC. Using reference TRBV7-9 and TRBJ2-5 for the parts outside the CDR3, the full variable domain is DTGVSQNPRHKITKRGQNVTFRCDPISEHNRLYWYRQTLGQGPEFLTYFQNEAQLEKSRLLSDRFSAERPKGSFSTLEIQRTEQGDSAMYLCASSLRTDGTQYFGPGTRLLVL.

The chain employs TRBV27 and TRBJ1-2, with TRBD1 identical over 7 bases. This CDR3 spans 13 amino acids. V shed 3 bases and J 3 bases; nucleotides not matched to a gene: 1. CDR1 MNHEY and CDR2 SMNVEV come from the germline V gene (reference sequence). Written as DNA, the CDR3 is TGTGCCAGCAGTTTTACAGGGGACTATGGCTACACCTTC. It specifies CASSFTGDYGYTF.

CDR3 sequence: CASSVVGADYGYTF. Here the CDR3 DNA reads TGTGCCAGCAGCGTAGTTGGGGCGGACTATGGCTACACCTTC. The chain is built from TRBV9 and TRBJ1-2, with D possibly TRBD1 on 5 matching bases. This CDR3 is 14 amino acids long. Germline CDR1 reads SGDLS; CDR2 reads YYNGEE. V lost 0 bases to trimming and J lost 3 bases, with 9 bases between them.

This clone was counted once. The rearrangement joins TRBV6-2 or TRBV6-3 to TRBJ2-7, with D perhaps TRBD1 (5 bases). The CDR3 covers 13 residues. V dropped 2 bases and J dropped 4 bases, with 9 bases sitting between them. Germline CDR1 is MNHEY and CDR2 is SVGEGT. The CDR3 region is CASSYATAYEQYF. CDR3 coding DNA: TGTGCCAGCAGTTACGCGACAGCATACGAGCAGTACTTC.

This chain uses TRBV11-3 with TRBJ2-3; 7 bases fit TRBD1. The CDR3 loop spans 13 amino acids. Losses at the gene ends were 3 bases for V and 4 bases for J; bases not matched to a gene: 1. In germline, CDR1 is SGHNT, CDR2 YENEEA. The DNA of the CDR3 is TGTGCCAGCAGCTTCGGACAGGCAGATACGCAGTATTTT. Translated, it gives CASSFGQADTQYF.

This chain's CDR3 is CASSTGTGAEAFF. The CDR3 nucleotides read TGTGCCAGCAGCACCGGGACAGGGGCTGAAGCTTTCTTT. V usage is TRBV7-3 and J usage is TRBJ1-1; 10 nucleotides line up with TRBD1. Germline V gene data show CDR1 as SGHTA and CDR2 as FQGTGA. This CDR3 contains 13 residues. The V and J ends lost 5 bases and 6 bases, in that order; junction bases with no gene match: 3.

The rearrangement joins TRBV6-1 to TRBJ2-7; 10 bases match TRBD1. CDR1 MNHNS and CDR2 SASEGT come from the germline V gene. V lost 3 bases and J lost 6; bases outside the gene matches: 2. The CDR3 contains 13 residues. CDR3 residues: CASSERTGGEQYF. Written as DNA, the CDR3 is TGTGCCAGCAGTGAGCGGACAGGGGGCGAGCAGTACTTC.

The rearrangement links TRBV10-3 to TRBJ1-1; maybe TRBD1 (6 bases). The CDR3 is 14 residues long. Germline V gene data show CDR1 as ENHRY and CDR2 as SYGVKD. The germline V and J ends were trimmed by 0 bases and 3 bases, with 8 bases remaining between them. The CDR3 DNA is TGTGCCATCAGTGAGTCTAAGGGGGACACTGAAGCTTTCTTT. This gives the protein CAISESKGDTEAFF.

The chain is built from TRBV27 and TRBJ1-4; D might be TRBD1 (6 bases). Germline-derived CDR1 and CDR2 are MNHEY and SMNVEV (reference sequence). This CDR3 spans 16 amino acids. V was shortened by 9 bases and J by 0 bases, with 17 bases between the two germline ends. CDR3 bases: TGTGCCAGGGGGGTTACAGGGATCTCAACTAATGAAAAACTGTTTTTT. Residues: CARGVTGISTNEKLFF.

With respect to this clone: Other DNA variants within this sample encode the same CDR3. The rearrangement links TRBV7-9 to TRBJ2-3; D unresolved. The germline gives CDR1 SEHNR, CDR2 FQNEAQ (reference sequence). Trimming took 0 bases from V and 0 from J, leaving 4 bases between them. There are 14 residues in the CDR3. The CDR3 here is CASSLAQSTDTQYF. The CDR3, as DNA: TGTGCCAGCAGCTTAGCTCAGAGCACAGATACGCAGTATTTT.

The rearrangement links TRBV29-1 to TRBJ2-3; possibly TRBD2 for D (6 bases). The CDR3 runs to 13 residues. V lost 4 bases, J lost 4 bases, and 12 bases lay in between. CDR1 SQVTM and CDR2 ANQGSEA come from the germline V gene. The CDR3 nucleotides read TGCAGCGTTGGAGGAGGGTGGGCAGATACGCAGTATTTT. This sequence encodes CSVGGGWADTQYF.

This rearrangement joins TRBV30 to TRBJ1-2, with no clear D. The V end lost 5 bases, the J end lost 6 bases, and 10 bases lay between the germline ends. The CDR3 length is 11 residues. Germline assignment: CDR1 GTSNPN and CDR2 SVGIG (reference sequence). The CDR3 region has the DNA TGTGCCTGGGGCCGACTGCATGGCTACACCTTC. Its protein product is CAWGRLHGYTF.

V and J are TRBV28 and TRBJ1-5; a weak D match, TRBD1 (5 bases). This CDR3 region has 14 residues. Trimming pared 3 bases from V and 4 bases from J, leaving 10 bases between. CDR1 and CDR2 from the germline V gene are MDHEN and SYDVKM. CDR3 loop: CASSFGGFNQPQHF. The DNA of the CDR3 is TGTGCCAGCAGTTTTGGGGGGTTTAATCAGCCCCAGCATTTT. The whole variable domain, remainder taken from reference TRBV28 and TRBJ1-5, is DVKVTQSSRYLVKRTGEKVFLECVQDMDHENMFWYRQDPGLGLRLIYFSYDVKMKEKGDIPEGYSVSREKKERFSLILESASTNQTSMYLCASSFGGFNQPQHFGDGTRLSIL.

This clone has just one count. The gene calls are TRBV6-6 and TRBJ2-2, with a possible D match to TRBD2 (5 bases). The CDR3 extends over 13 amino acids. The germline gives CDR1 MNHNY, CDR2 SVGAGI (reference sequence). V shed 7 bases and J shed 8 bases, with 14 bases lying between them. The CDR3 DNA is TGTGCCAGCACCCCCCGGGGTGGGGGGGAGCTGTTTTTT. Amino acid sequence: CASTPRGGGELFF.

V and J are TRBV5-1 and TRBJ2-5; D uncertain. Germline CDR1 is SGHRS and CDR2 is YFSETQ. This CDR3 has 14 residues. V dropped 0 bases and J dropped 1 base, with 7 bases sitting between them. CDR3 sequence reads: CASSLAWAQETQYF. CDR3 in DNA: TGCGCCAGCAGCTTGGCGTGGGCCCAAGAGACCCAGTACTTC.

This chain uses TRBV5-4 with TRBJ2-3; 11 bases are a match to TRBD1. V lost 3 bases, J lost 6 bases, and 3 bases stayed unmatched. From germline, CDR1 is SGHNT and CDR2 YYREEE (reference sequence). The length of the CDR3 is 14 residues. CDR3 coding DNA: TGTGCCAGCAGCTCCCGGGACAGGGGGGATACGCAGTATTTT. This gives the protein CASSSRDRGDTQYF.

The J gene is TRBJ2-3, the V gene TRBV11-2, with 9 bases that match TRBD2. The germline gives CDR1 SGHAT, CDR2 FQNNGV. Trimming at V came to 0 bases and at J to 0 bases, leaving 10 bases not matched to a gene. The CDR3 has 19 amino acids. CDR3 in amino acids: CASSLELAGTITSTDTQYF. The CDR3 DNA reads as TGTGCCAGCAGCTTAGAGCTAGCGGGGACCATAACTAGCACAGATACGCAGTATTTT.

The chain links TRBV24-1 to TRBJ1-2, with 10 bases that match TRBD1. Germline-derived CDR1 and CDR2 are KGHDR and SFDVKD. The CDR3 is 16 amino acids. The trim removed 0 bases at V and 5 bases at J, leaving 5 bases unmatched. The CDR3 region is CATSDLLDRGGYGYTF. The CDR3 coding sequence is TGTGCCACCAGTGATTTGCTGGACAGGGGGGGGTATGGCTACACCTTC.

The CDR3 nucleotides read TGCGCCAGCGGAAGGAGCGGGGTAAGCGCCGGGGAGCTGTTTTTT. This codes for CASGRSGVSAGELFF. The chain couples TRBV4-1 to TRBJ2-2, with 7 positions matching TRBD2. CDR1 is MGHRA and CDR2 is YSYEKL in the germline V gene. V lost 8 bases to trimming and J lost 6 bases; unmatched junction nucleotides: 12. This CDR3 is built from 15 residues.

CDR3 nucleotide sequence: TGTGCCAGCTCACCTCCCGGCTACGAGCAGTACTTC. It is translated as CASSPPGYEQYF. The chain carries TRBV18 and TRBJ2-7; D call uncertain. CDR1 is KGHSH and CDR2 is LQKENI in the germline V gene. This CDR3 is 12 amino acids long. Trimming removed 3 bases from V and 3 bases from J, with 6 bases in between.

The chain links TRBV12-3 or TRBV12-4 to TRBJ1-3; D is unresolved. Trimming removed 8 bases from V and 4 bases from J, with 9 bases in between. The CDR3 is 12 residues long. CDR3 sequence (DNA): TGTGCCAGCGCGAGTTACGGAAACACCATATATTTT. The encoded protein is CASASYGNTIYF.

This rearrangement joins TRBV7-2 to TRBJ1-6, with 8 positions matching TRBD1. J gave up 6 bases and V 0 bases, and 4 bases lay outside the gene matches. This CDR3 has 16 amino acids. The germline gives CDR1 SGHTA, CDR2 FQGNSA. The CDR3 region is CASSLAPTGVNSPLHF. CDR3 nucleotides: TGTGCCAGCAGCTTAGCACCGACAGGGGTTAATTCACCCCTCCACTTT.